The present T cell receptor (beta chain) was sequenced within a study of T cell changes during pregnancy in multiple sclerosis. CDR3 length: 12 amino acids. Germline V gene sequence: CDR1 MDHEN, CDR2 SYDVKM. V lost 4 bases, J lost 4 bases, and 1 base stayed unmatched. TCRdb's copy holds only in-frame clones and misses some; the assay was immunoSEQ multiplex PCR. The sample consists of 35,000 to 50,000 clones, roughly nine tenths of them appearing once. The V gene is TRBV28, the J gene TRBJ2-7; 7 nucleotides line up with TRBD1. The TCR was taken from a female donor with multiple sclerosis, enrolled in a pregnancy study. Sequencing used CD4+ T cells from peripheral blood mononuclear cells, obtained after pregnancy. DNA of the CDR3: TGTGCCAGCAGTTCGGACAGGTACGAGCAGTACTTC. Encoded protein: CASSSDRYEQYF. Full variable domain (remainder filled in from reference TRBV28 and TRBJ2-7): DVKVTQSSRYLVKRTGEKVFLECVQDMDHENMFWYRQDPGLGLRLIYFSYDVKMKEKGDIPEGYSVSREKKERFSLILESASTNQTSMYLCASSSDRYEQYFGPGTRLTVT.